This is a list of T cell receptor beta chains from one sample in a study of chemoradiotherapy in HPV16-positive cancers. TCRdb keeps only in-frame clones here, not all; method: immunoSEQ multiplex PCR. The repertoire holds almost 6,000 clones, with 80% to 85% as singletons. The sample was acquired from a patient who underwent chemoradiotherapy. Every receptor here comes from a human donor with HPV-associated anogenital cancer. The CDR3 runs from the conserved cysteine through the conserved F or W. D genes are given only for firm matches. Where a row states a size, it is once, few, many or the class of an expanded clone; other rows omit it.

clone_size j_call d_call v_call cdr3_nt cdr3_aa
once TRBJ1-1 NA TRBV2 TGTGCCAGCAGTTCGACATATACTGAAGCTTTCTTT CASSSTYTEAFF
NA TRBJ1-1 NA TRBV9 TGTGCCAGCAGCGTAGACCCCTCACCAACAGGGCAGGAAGCTTTCTTT CASSVDPSPTGQEAFF
once TRBJ1-2 NA TRBV29-1 TGCAGCGTTGAAGCGGGGCCTAACTATGGCTACACCTTC CSVEAGPNYGYTF
NA TRBJ2-5 TRBD2 TRBV10-2 TGCGCCAGCAGTGAGCGGCTAGCGGGGGCGCCCGGGCAAGAGACCCAGTACTTC CASSERLAGAPGQETQYF
NA TRBJ1-2 TRBD1 TRBV5-6 TGTGCCAGCAGCCCAGGCTCAGGGGGAATGGAGGGCTACACCTTC CASSPGSGGMEGYTF
once TRBJ1-5 NA TRBV7-8 TGTGCCAGCAGCTTACGACCGTACAATCAGCCCCAGCATTTT CASSLRPYNQPQHF
NA TRBJ1-5 NA TRBV30 TGTGCCTGGAGTGGGGGTAGCCAGAATCAGCCCCAGCATTTT CAWSGGSQNQPQHF
NA TRBJ2-1 TRBD1 TRBV29-1 TGCAGCGTCCCCATCGGGGGACAGGGCTACAATGAGCAGTTCTTC CSVPIGGQGYNEQFF
NA TRBJ2-3 NA TRBV11-2 TGTGCCAGCAGCTTAAATACGCCGGATACGCAGTATTTT CASSLNTPDTQYF
NA TRBJ2-7 TRBD2 TRBV9 TGTGCCAGCAGCTCGGGAGGCTCCTACGAGCAGTACTTC CASSSGGSYEQYF
NA TRBJ2-1 TRBD1 TRBV7-2 TGTGCCAGCAGCTTAGTTTACAGGGGGAGCTCCTACAATGAGCAGTTCTTC CASSLVYRGSSYNEQFF
NA TRBJ1-1 NA TRBV7-2 TGTGCCAGCAGCTTGCCCGGGCGGGGCACTGAAGCTTTCTTT CASSLPGRGTEAFF
NA TRBJ2-2 TRBD1 TRBV10-3 TGTGCCATCGGAAGAACAGGGGCCCTTCCGAACACCGGGGAGCTGTTTTTT CAIGRTGALPNTGELFF
once TRBJ1-2 TRBD1 TRBV4-3 TGCGCCAGCAGCCAAGAGCAAAGGACAGGGAGGGGTTACACCTTC CASSQEQRTGRGYTF
few TRBJ1-6 NA TRBV11-2 TGTGCCAGCAGCTTAGACGTTAATTCACCCCTCCACTTT CASSLDVNSPLHF
NA TRBJ2-2 NA TRBV6-4 TGTGCCAGTACCCGGGACCAGGGCTCCGGGGAGCTGTTTTTT CASTRDQGSGELFF
NA TRBJ2-7 NA TRBV14 TGTGCCAGCAGCCGGAGGTACTCCTACGAGCAGTACTTC CASSRRYSYEQYF
NA TRBJ2-1 NA TRBV11-3 TGTGCCAGCAGGTTAAATGGGCCCGGCTCCTACAATGAGCAGTTCTTC CASRLNGPGSYNEQFF
NA TRBJ1-2 NA TRBV30 TGTGCCTGGAGTGTCGAAGCTAACTATGGCTACACCTTC CAWSVEANYGYTF
few TRBJ1-1 NA TRBV4-1 TGCGCCAGCAGCCAAGGGCCCCGAGGAATGAACACTGAAGCTTTCTTT CASSQGPRGMNTEAFF
NA TRBJ1-4 NA TRBV7-2 TGTGCCAGCAGCCCCAGGGTTTATGAAAAACTGTTTTTT CASSPRVYEKLFF
few TRBJ1-1 TRBD1 TRBV19 TGTGCCAGTAGTATGACAGGGGCCACTGAAGCTTTCTTT CASSMTGATEAFF
NA TRBJ2-1 TRBD2 TRBV19 TGTGCCAGCATGCCCAGGGGCGGGAGGGGGTCCTACAATGAGCAGTTCTTC CASMPRGGRGSYNEQFF
NA TRBJ2-5 NA TRBV11-2 TGTGCCAGCAGCTTTTCCCAAGAGACCCAGTACTTC CASSFSQETQYF
NA TRBJ1-2 TRBD1 TRBV10-2 TGCGCCACCCTATGGACGGACAGGGGGCTGGAGGGCTACACCTTC CATLWTDRGLEGYTF
few TRBJ1-5 NA TRBV6-1 TGTGCCAGCAGTCTTCGGGGGACGGATCAGCCCCAGCATTTT CASSLRGTDQPQHF
NA TRBJ1-2 NA TRBV30 TGTGCCTGGAGTGTAGTCGGGACTGGCGGCTACACCTTC CAWSVVGTGGYTF
NA TRBJ2-1 TRBD2 TRBV11-3 TGTGCCAGCAGCGCCATACTAGCGGGCTCCTACAATGAGCAGTTCTTC CASSAILAGSYNEQFF
NA TRBJ2-7 NA TRBV6-6 TGTGCCAGCAGTTACGGGGGGTGGGAGCAGTACTTC CASSYGGWEQYF
NA TRBJ2-1 NA TRBV6-1 TGTGCCAGCACCCGCGCTGGACCTCAGTTCTTC CASTRAGPQFF
NA TRBJ1-1 NA TRBV28 TGTGCCAGCAGTCCCCCCGGGACTGAAGCTTTCTTT CASSPPGTEAFF
NA TRBJ2-5 NA TRBV15 TGTGCCACCAGCAGAGTCAGGGGTGTAGGCCAAGAGACCCAGTACTTC CATSRVRGVGQETQYF
NA TRBJ2-3 TRBD2 TRBV7-3 TGTGCCAGCAGCTTAATGGCGGGAGTAGCAGATACGCAGTATTTT CASSLMAGVADTQYF
NA TRBJ2-4 TRBD2 TRBV28 TGTGCCAGCAGTGCTCGGACTAGCGGGGGTCTAGCCAAAAACATTCAGTACTTC CASSARTSGGLAKNIQYF
NA TRBJ1-5 NA TRBV21-1 TGTGCCAGCGGTACTCCTCCTGGAGGGGTATATAGCAATCAGCCCCAGCATTTT CASGTPPGGVYSNQPQHF
NA TRBJ2-5 TRBD2 TRBV7-8 TGTGCCAGCAGCGGGACTAGCGGGAGAGGGCAAGAGACCCAGTACTTC CASSGTSGRGQETQYF
NA TRBJ1-2 TRBD1 TRBV9 TGTGCCAGCAGCGAGACAGGGGGAATTCCCTCTAACTATGGCTACACCTTC CASSETGGIPSNYGYTF
NA TRBJ2-1 NA TRBV5-1 TGCGCCAGCAGCCCCTCCCTAGCCTACAATGAGCAGTTCTTC CASSPSLAYNEQFF
NA TRBJ1-1 TRBD1 TRBV6-4 TGTGCCAGCAGTGATCCGACGCACGTACAGGGGGTGGGCACTGAAGCTTTCTTT CASSDPTHVQGVGTEAFF
NA TRBJ2-5 NA TRBV11-2 TGTGCCAGCAGCTTAGTGAGGGAGACCCAGTACTTC CASSLVRETQYF
NA TRBJ1-1 NA TRBV11-2 TGTGCCAGCAGCTTAGAGGGGGTGAACACTGAAGCTTTCTTT CASSLEGVNTEAFF
once TRBJ1-1 TRBD1 TRBV28 TGTGCCAGCAGTCTTGGGACAGGAGGTTTGAACACTGAAGCTTTCTTT CASSLGTGGLNTEAFF
few TRBJ1-1 NA TRBV6-6 TGTGCCAGCAGTTCCGGGGGCCAGACTGAAGCTTTCTTT CASSSGGQTEAFF
NA TRBJ2-3 NA TRBV19 TGTGCCAGTAGCCCCACCTCCACAGATACGCAGTATTTT CASSPTSTDTQYF
NA TRBJ1-2 NA TRBV4-1 TGCGCCAGCAGTCGAGACAGTGGCAGGTCCTATGGCTACACCTTC CASSRDSGRSYGYTF
NA TRBJ2-3 TRBD1 TRBV5-4 TGTGCCAGCAGCATCCGGACAGGTGATACGCAGTATTTT CASSIRTGDTQYF
NA TRBJ2-3 TRBD2 TRBV9 TGTGCCAGCAGCCCTAGACTAGCGGCAGATACGCAGTATTTT CASSPRLAADTQYF
NA TRBJ1-2 TRBD1 TRBV9 TGTGCCAGCAGCTTCACAGGGGACTATGGCTACACCTTC CASSFTGDYGYTF
once TRBJ2-1 TRBD2 TRBV5-1 TGCGCCAGCAGCTCAGTCCCGGGACTAGCGGGAGGCCGAAAGGGTGAGCAGTTCTTC CASSSVPGLAGGRKGEQFF
NA TRBJ2-7 NA TRBV9 TGTGCCAGCAGCGTAGCTGAGCGGCCCTCCTACGAGCAGTACTTC CASSVAERPSYEQYF
NA TRBJ2-1 NA TRBV7-7 TGTGCTAGCAGCCCGGAGGCCGGGTCCTCCTACAATGAGCAGTTCTTC CASSPEAGSSYNEQFF
few TRBJ2-1 TRBD2 TRBV7-2 TGTGCCAGCAGCTTAGGGGCGGGACTAGACGATGAGCAGTTCTTC CASSLGAGLDDEQFF
once TRBJ2-1 TRBD1 TRBV29-1 TGCAGCGTTGAAGAGTGGGACAGGCTGTTCAGGGGGGTAACGTTCTTC CSVEEWDRLFRGVTFF
NA TRBJ1-6 TRBD1 TRBV9 TGTGCCAGCAGCATCCGGGACAGGCAGAATTCACCCCTCCACTTT CASSIRDRQNSPLHF
NA TRBJ1-4 NA TRBV28 TGTGCCAGCAAGGCCGGCGGTGAACTGTTTTTT CASKAGGELFF
NA TRBJ1-5 NA TRBV11-3 TGTGCCAGCAGCTTCTTCACTGGGCTCCGTCAGCCCCAGCATTTT CASSFFTGLRQPQHF
NA TRBJ1-1 NA TRBV11-3 TGTGCCAGCAGCCTCTTTTGGGGATTGAAGTTCACTGAAGCTTTCTTT CASSLFWGLKFTEAFF
few TRBJ1-2 NA TRBV19 TGTGCCAGTAGTATAAAGGAACAGGGTTTAGTCGGTGGCTACACCTTC CASSIKEQGLVGGYTF